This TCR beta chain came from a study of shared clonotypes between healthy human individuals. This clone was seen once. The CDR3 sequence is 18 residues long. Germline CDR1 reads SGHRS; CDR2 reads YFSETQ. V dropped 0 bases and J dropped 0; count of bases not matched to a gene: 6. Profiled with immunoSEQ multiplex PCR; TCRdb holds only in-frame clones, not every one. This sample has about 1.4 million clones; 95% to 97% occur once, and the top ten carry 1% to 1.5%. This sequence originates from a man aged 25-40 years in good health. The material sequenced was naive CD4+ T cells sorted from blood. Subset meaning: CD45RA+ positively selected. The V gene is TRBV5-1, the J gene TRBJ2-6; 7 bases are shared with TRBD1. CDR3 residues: CASSLGQGPSSGANVLTF. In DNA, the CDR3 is TGCGCCAGCAGCTTGGGACAGGGCCCTAGCTCTGGGGCCAACGTCCTGACTTTC.